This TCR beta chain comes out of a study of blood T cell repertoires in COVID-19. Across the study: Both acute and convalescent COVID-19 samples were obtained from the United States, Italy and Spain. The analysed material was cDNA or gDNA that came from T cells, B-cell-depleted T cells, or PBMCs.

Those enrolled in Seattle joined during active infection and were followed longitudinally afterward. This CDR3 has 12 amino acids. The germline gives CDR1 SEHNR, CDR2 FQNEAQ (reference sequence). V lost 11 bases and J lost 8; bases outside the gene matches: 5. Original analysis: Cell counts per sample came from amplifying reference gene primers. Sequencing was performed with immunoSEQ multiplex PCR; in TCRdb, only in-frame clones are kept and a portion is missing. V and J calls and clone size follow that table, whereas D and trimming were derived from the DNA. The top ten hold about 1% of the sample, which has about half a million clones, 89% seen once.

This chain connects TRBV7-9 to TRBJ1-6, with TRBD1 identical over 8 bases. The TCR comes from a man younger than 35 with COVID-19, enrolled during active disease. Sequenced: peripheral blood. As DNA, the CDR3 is TGTGCCGGCGGGACAGGAGATTCACCCCTCCACTTT. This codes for CAGGTGDSPLHF.